This TCR beta chain was documented in a study of blood T cell repertoires in COVID-19 (dated by TCRdb to 2018 to 2021). In the study overall: Collaborator samples came from the United States, Italy and Spain and covered acute and convalescent phases of COVID-19. The prospective study material was composed of cDNA or gDNA derived from T cells, B-cell-depleted T cells, or PBMCs. The dataset comprised deeply sampled blood TCRbeta repertoires from subjects exposed to, actively infected with, or recovered from COVID-19. A freely available public database, intended as a resource for researchers studying the immune response to SARS-CoV-2, is where the repertoires were released. The samples were drawn from the first 160 participants of the ongoing ImmuneRACE study and from 1,254 subjects provided by 6 global collaborators. The sample metadata nearly always contained a de-identified subject ID, COVID-19 status, age in years and sex. HLA class I and class II types, where available, came from metadata supplied by the sample provider rather than from assay-based typing. Findings and caveats that apply to the study as a whole: How much clinical and demographic metadata was included differed by source and by participant, and the metadata was provided uncurated.

Comments on this clone: It has no known antigen specificity. There are no base qualities to consult, and no much larger clone falls within one base.

The immunoSEQ Assay, a bias-controlled multiplex PCR, was used to amplify TCRbeta CDR3 regions from genomic DNA. As for the authors' bioinformatics: The number of nucleated cells in each sample was estimated from the amplification of reference gene primers within the assay. To quantify the absolute abundance of each unique TCRbeta CDR3 rearrangement, sequence reads were collapsed and filtered. For each sample, productive Simpson clonality was calculated as the square root of Simpson's diversity index across productive rearrangements. In TCRdb, the immuneACCESS table is reduced to in-frame sequences with V and J assigned. These tables do not hold every clone; where another copy was compared, an unresolved V gene accounts for under half, and the others remain unexplained. That table furnishes V, J and clone size, whereas the DNA furnished D and trimming. This sample is represented by roughly 450,000 clones; 80% to 95% of them were singletons. The ten largest clones add up to 0.6% of the sample.

Participants in the prospective study were aged about 18 to 89 years, lived in 20 to 30 United States geographic areas, and enrolled through a virtual design. To assign participants to cohorts, the prospective study relied on clinical history that participants themselves reported in a screening survey and a study questionnaire. Recovered participants in ImmuneRACE Cohort 3 were defined by two consecutive negative NP/OP PCR tests, clearance by a healthcare professional, or resolution of symptoms. Each participant in the prospective study had whole blood, serum and a nasopharyngeal or oropharyngeal swab collected by mobile phlebotomists. Additional blood draws and questionnaires over an approximately 2-month period could optionally be provided by prospective study participants. Before DNA extraction, prospective study blood samples were shipped either frozen or at room temperature. The CDR3 starts with the cysteine, ends with the phenylalanine, and has 16 residues. Only the CDR3 part of the read is kept: 48 bases, read in frame from the first base. V is pared back by 3 bases and J by 3 bases, with 19 bases lying between the germline termini. Looking up the germline V gene yields CDR1 SGHDT and CDR2 YYEEEE.

The receptor chain draws on TRBV5-6 and TRBJ2-7, with TRBD2 perhaps the D gene, on 5 matching bases. Sequenced sample: PBMCs or T cells enriched from blood (not recorded which). This TCR derives from a man aged 18 to 29 who had recovered from COVID-19. The CDR3 corresponds to CASSWGPAAEYYEQYF. Read as DNA, the sequence is TGTGCCAGCAGCTGGGGTCCCGCAGCGGAGTACTACGAGCAGTACTTC.